Here is one T cell receptor (beta chain) with its context. Its antigen is still unknown. No base-level quality is on record; no much larger clone is a single base apart. The donors belonged to the validation cohort of 120 subjects, which was separate from the roughly 670-subject first cohort. Receptor libraries were prepared by the immunoSEQ multiplex PCR assay. On the authors' methods: A statistical classification framework was built to diagnose cytomegalovirus status from the catalog of TCR beta chain sequences. This is the immuneACCESS table as TCRdb keeps it, with only in-frame sequences that have V and J called. A part of the clones is gone; compared with another copy, unresolved V genes explain less than half, and the rest is unexplained. That table furnishes V, J and clone size, whereas the DNA furnished D and trimming. This sample lists 250,000 or so clones; about 90% were detected once. Approximately 0.34% of the sample rests with the top ten.

The data belong to a study of cytomegalovirus exposure and HLA in healthy donors (dated by TCRdb to 2016 to 2017). At the level of the whole study: According to a later analysis, one platform produced both the approximately 110 validation repertoires and the 666 repertoires of the first cohort. High-throughput TCR immunosequencing, statistical association of individual TCRs with disease status, and machine learning were combined to predict cytomegalovirus infection status. Besides the first cohort of hundreds of subjects, a separate validation cohort made up of over 100 different subjects was used. The study aimed to test whether signatures of past pathogen exposure could be identified by cataloging public T cell receptors. Findings and caveats that apply to the study as a whole: Cytomegalovirus status was reported to be diagnosed by the classifier with high specificity and sensitivity in both the original and validation cohorts. Of the cluster scores, 85% to 95% were above 0 in a later analysis, which found that TCRs clustered in the first cohort also tended to co-occur in the 110 or so validation repertoires. According to the authors, the approach could potentially be generalized to other disease states and immunological phenotypes. In the study, 150 to 200 TCR beta chains were listed as associated with cytomegalovirus. The validation cohort had no HLA typing available for a later analysis, so co-occurrence within that cohort was assessed over all 120 or so repertoires. Most TCR sequences were seen in very few donors, while some public TCRs were found in many individuals. A few of the identified cytomegalovirus-associated TCR beta chains were confirmed in vitro to be specific for cytomegalovirus antigens.

The V and J ends are trimmed by 5 bases and 5 bases, leaving 16 bases between them. The CDR3 spans 14 residues, from the cysteine through the phenylalanine. Kept here is only the CDR3 DNA, which spans 42 bases and is read in frame from base 1. Sequences SGHDT (CDR1) and YYEEEE (CDR2) are obtained from the germline V gene. The sequencing input was PBMCs. The receptor comes from a woman under 30 in good health and CMV-seronegative. The chain uses TRBV5-6 and TRBJ1-1; no D gene is confidently identified. The CDR3 has the sequence CASSFGALGTEAFF. The nucleotide sequence is TGTGCCAGCAGTTTTGGAGCCCTTGGGACTGAAGCTTTCTTT.